This TCR beta chain was found in a study of blood T cell repertoires in COVID-19. Study background: Acute and convalescent COVID-19 samples came from the United States, Italy and Spain. Nucleic acid was either cDNA or gDNA, and it came from T cells, B-cell-depleted T cells, or PBMCs.

Original methodology: Reference gene primer amplification in the assay estimated nucleated cell counts. Profiling relied on immunoSEQ multiplex PCR, and the TCRdb table lists in-frame clones only, not all of them. V and J calls and clone size are copied from that table; D and trimming were computed from the DNA. Of around 70,000 clones in the sample, roughly 91% were seen once. The germline gives CDR1 SGHRS, CDR2 YFSETQ. Trimming stripped 0 bases from V and 3 bases from J, with 9 bases between. This CDR3 comprises 15 residues. This clone has only one observation. Source material: peripheral blood. The chain carries TRBV5-1 and TRBJ1-4; D is unclear. The sequence was collected from a man aged 60-69 years with acute or convalescent COVID-19. The CDR3 nucleotides are TGCGCCAGCAGCTTGGGCGGATCCTCTAATGAAAAACTGTTTTTT. Amino acid sequence: CASSLGGSSNEKLFF.